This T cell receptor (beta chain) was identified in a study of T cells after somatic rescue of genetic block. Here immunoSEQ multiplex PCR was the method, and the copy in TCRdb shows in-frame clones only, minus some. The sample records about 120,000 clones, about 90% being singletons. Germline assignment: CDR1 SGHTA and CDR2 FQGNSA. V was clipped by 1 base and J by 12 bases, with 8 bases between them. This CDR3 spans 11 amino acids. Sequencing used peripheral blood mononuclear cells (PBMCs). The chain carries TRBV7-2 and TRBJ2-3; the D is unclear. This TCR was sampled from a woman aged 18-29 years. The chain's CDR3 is CASSLGPRQYF. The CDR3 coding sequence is TGTGCCAGCAGCTTAGGCCCCCGTCAGTATTTT.